This T cell receptor (beta chain) was sequenced in a study of regulatory T cells in long-lasting Graves disease. Overall study: Graves' patients with a new diagnosis had received antithyroid drugs under 3 months.

CDR3-region Arm-PCR and iRepertoire HTBI primers produced the TCR beta libraries. TCRdb used MiXCR to reprocess the multiplex PCR reads, holding one entry per CDR3 protein. Here the sample spans 550,000 or so distinct CDR3 sequences, about 12% being singletons. Trimming pared 2 bases from V and 0 bases from J, leaving 11 bases between. The germline V gene has CDR1 MNHEY and CDR2 SVGAGI. The CDR3 is 17 residues long. This clonotype has at least ten counts. The time point: newly diagnosed GD, antithyroid drugs for less than 3 months. Extracted RNA from PBMCs served as the source of the TCR library. This sample was also put to use in a study of T cells in Graves' hyperthyroidism and ophthalmopathy. That source reports: Researchers defined stable Graves' hyperthyroidism as no ophthalmopathy progression within 18 months. Hyperthyroidism was newly diagnosed in patients aged 18 to 65 (duration under 2 months). Pregnant or lactating patients were excluded, as were those with uncontrolled infection or other autoimmune disease.

The source is a woman under 40 with Graves disease. The material was peripheral blood mononuclear cells (PBMCs), obtained at new diagnosis, from a patient treated with antithyroid drugs. The chain joins TRBV6-5 to TRBJ1-6; D call uncertain. CDR3 DNA sequence: TGTGCCAGCAGTTACCTTCTCAGGAGCTCCTATAATTCACCCCTCCACTTT. Protein: CASSYLLRSSYNSPLHF.